What follows is one T cell receptor beta chain and its context. One entry per CDR3 protein results from TCRdb running MiXCR on the RT-PCR reads. Of hundreds of thousands of distinct CDR3 sequences listed, more than 13% are singletons. Germline assignment: CDR1 SGHDT and CDR2 YYEEEE. CDR3 length equals 12 residues. V was trimmed by 4 bases and J by 5 bases, leaving 8 bases between them. The chain combines TRBV5-6 with TRBJ2-3; no definite D call. The clonotype comes from a female donor in good health, serving as a healthy control. What was sequenced was memory CD4+ T cells from blood. The CDR3 sequence: CASSRVRDTQYF. CDR3 coding DNA: TGTGCCAGCAGCAGGGTACGAGATACGCAGTATTTT. Together with reference TRBV5-6 and TRBJ2-3, the CDR3 gives the full variable domain: DAGVTQSPTHLIKTRGQQVTLRCSPKSGHDTVSWYQQALGQGPQFIFQYYEEEERQRGNFPDRFSGHQFPNYSSELNVNALLLGDSALYLCASSRVRDTQYFGPGTRLTVL.